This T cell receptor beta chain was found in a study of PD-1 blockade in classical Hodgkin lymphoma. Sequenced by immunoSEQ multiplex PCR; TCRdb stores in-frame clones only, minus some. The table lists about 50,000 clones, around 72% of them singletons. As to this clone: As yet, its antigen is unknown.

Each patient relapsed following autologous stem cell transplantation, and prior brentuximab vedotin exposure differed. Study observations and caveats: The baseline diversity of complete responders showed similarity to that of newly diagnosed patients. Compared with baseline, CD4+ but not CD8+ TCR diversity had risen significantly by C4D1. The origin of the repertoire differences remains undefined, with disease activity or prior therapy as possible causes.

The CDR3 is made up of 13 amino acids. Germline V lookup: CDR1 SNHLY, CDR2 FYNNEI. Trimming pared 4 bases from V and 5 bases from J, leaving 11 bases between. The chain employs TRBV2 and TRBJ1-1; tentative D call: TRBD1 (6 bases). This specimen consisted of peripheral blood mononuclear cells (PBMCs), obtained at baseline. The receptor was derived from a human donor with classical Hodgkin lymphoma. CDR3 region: CASSAGVETEAFF. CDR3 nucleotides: TGTGCCAGCAGTGCAGGGGTCGAGACTGAAGCTTTCTTT.